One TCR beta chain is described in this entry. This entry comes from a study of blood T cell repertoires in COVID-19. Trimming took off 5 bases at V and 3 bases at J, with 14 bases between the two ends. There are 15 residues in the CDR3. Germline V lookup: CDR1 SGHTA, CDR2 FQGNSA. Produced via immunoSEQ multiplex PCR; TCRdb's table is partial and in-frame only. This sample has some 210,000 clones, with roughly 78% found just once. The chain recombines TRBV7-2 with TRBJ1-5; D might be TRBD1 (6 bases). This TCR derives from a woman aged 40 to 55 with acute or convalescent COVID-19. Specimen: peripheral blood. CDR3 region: CASSQDTGLNQPQHF. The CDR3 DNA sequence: TGTGCCAGCAGCCAAGACACAGGGCTCAATCAGCCCCAGCATTTT.